The TCR beta chain described here comes from a study of human T cells and chemical hapten exposure. In the study overall: DPC at 2% was the sensitizing agent, placed on approximately 2 cm by approximately 2 cm of upper inner arm skin. Small pooled library volume differences mainly caused per-sample TCR yield variation.

Stated time point: pre-sensitization, week 0. Treatment defined: therapeutic diphenylcyclopropenone sensitization with weekly scalp DPC. Samples of blood were obtained prior to the application of each patch test. The CDR3 sequence is 11 residues long. Germline CDR1 MGHDK, CDR2 SYGVNS. V gave up 6 bases and J gave up 10 bases, with 10 bases separating them. The library put unique molecular identifiers onto individual cDNA molecules. One entry per CDR3 protein, called by TCRdb with MiXCR from the RACE reads. The table includes 250,000 or so distinct CDR3 sequences, approximately 7.5% detected once. This specimen consisted of whole blood, obtained in connection with sensitization to the hapten diphenylcyclopropenone (DPC). The sequence was collected from a young man with alopecia areata. Some clones in this sample may be carry-over from other donors' samples. This chain links TRBV25-1 with TRBJ2-1; D may be TRBD2 (7 bases). The CDR3 loop is CASRRGGEQFF. In DNA form, the CDR3 reads TGTGCCAGCAGGAGGGGGGGAGAGCAGTTCTTC.